The 19 T cell receptor beta chains reported below all come from one sample, sequenced in a study of T cells in Graves' hyperthyroidism and ophthalmopathy. The investigators amplified TCR beta CDR3 regions from RNA transcripts. HTBI primers drove first-round RT-PCR of the TCR CDR3. MiXCR, applied by TCRdb to the multiplex PCR reads, yields one record per CDR3 protein. The sample has about 360,000 distinct CDR3 sequences, 13% seen once. The sequenced sample was blood. The receptors derive from a young woman with Graves' hyperthyroidism.

The chain has TRBV20-1 and TRBJ2-1; TRBD2 matches at 8 bases. The CDR3 runs to 14 residues. The V segment lost 6 bases and the J segment 7 bases; nucleotides outside the gene matches: 11. Germline CDR1 is DFQATT and CDR2 is SNEGSKA (reference sequence). The chain's CDR3 is CSADPGGPKNEQFF. DNA for the CDR3: TGCAGTGCAGACCCGGGAGGGCCTAAGAATGAGCAGTTCTTC.

This clonotype was observed many times. The chain carries TRBV6-1 and TRBJ2-7; D is uncertain. The V and J ends lost 5 bases and 3 bases respectively, with 11 bases between them. The CDR3 is made up of 13 amino acids. Germline CDR1 reads MNHNS; CDR2 reads SASEGT. In DNA form, the CDR3 reads TGTGCCAGCAGTAACCCCGGATTCTACGAGCAGTACTTC. Protein: CASSNPGFYEQYF.

This chain connects TRBV10-3 to TRBJ1-3; no definite D call. Germline V gives CDR1 ENHRY, CDR2 SYGVKD. V gave up 3 bases and J gave up 2 bases, with 8 bases separating them. The CDR3 contains 14 residues. This CDR3 is CAISENVPGNTIYF. The DNA for the CDR3 is TGTGCCATCAGTGAAAATGTCCCTGGAAACACCATATATTTT.

This clonotype was observed many times. The CDR3 bases are TGTGCCAGCAGTTCCTTCCAGGGAGGATATGGCTACACCTTC. Translated, it gives CASSSFQGGYGYTF. J is TRBJ1-2 and V is TRBV27; the D gene is possibly TRBD1 (5 bases). V was clipped by 4 bases and J by 5 bases, with 14 bases between them. The CDR3 has 14 amino acids. Germline values: CDR1 MNHEY, CDR2 SMNVEV (reference sequence).

There are many counts of this clonotype. The CDR3 nucleotides read TGTGCCAGCAGCTTGGTAACAGGGTGGGATCAGCCCCAGCATTTT. This encodes CASSLVTGWDQPQHF. This sequence joins TRBV5-5 and TRBJ1-5; perhaps TRBD1 as D (6 bases). Germline assignment: CDR1 SGHKS and CDR2 YYEKEE (reference sequence). The V gene lost 0 bases and the J gene lost 5 bases, with 12 bases spanning the gap. The CDR3 spans 15 residues.

This clonotype was counted many times. The V gene is TRBV5-1, the J gene TRBJ2-2; TRBD2 aligns across 7 bases. This CDR3 contains 12 residues. V shed 10 bases, J shed 7 bases, and the junction held 7 bases outside the gene matches. In germline, CDR1 is SGHRS, CDR2 YFSETQ. CDR3 region: CACGRGDGELFF. The CDR3 DNA reads as TGCGCCTGCGGCCGGGGGGACGGGGAGCTGTTTTTT.

This clonotype was seen many times. V gene TRBV20-1 combines with J gene TRBJ2-3; possible D gene TRBD2, 6 bases. There are 15 residues in the CDR3. Germline V gene sequence: CDR1 DFQATT, CDR2 SNEGSKA (reference sequence). Trimming took off 7 bases at V and 4 bases at J, with 21 bases between the two ends. The CDR3 region has the DNA TGCAGTGTCTTCGTGGGAGCGGGCGGCGCAGATACGCAGTATTTT. This translates into CSVFVGAGGADTQYF.

This clonotype was counted at least ten times. This chain joins TRBV2 and TRBJ1-2; D possibly corresponds to TRBD1 (5 bases). This CDR3 contains 14 residues. Germline V CDR1 and CDR2: SNHLY, FYNNEI. V lost 5 bases to trimming and J lost 4 bases, with 14 bases between them. The DNA for the CDR3 is TGTGCCAGCAGTCCGGGGGGGGGTACCTATGGCTACACCTTC. Protein sequence: CASSPGGGTYGYTF.

This clonotype was found many times. The chain employs TRBV28 and TRBJ1-1; D is undetermined. Germline-derived CDR1 and CDR2 are MDHEN and SYDVKM. The V gene lost 3 bases and the J gene lost 8 bases, with 10 bases spanning the gap. The CDR3 runs to 12 residues. CDR3: CASSFPASEAFF. Here the CDR3 DNA reads TGTGCCAGCAGTTTCCCAGCCAGCGAAGCTTTCTTT.

J is TRBJ2-2 and V is TRBV7-8; 7 bases are shared with TRBD2. Per the germline V gene, CDR1 is SGHVS and CDR2 is FQNEAQ. This CDR3 is built from 17 residues. J lost 9 bases, V lost 0 bases, and 13 bases had no gene match. The CDR3 nucleotides read TGTGCCAGCAGCTTAGCGGGGGGGACCCTAAGTAGCCGGGAGCTGTTTTTT. This sequence encodes CASSLAGGTLSSRELFF.

This clonotype occurred a few times. The chain employs TRBV5-1 and TRBJ1-2; no clear D gene. Germline V lookup: CDR1 SGHRS, CDR2 YFSETQ. V dropped 3 bases and J dropped 3 bases, with 15 bases sitting between them. CDR3 size: 15 residues. The CDR3 loop reads CASSSGPLFDYGYTF. Written as DNA, the CDR3 is TGCGCCAGCAGCTCCGGACCGCTGTTTGACTATGGCTACACCTTC.

The V and J genes are TRBV19 and TRBJ1-2, with D possibly being TRBD1 (5 bases). The length of the CDR3 is 19 residues. Germline CDR1 LNHDA, CDR2 SQIVND (reference sequence). Between the trimmed V and J ends, which lost 1 base and 2 bases, there was a span of 23 bases. CDR3 in DNA: TGTGCCAGTAGTATAGTTGTCCGGAATGATCTGCAGGGAAACTATGGCTACACCTTC. Translation gives CASSIVVRNDLQGNYGYTF.

Ten or more counts support this clonotype. The gene calls are TRBV20-1 and TRBJ1-2; 9 bases fit TRBD1. V lost 0 bases to trimming and J lost 7 bases; unmatched junction nucleotides: 15. The CDR3 is 17 amino acids. Germline-derived CDR1 and CDR2 are DFQATT and SNEGSKA (reference sequence). The CDR3 reads CSAREHRDRAFFSGYTF. The CDR3 bases are TGCAGTGCTAGAGAACACCGGGACAGGGCGTTTTTCAGTGGCTACACCTTC.

V gene TRBV4-1 combines with J gene TRBJ1-2; D is unresolved. The CDR3 consists of 15 residues. Germline V gene lookup returns CDR1 MGHRA and CDR2 YSYEKL. Trimming pared 0 bases from V and 0 bases from J, leaving 8 bases between. This CDR3 is CASSQDLQTNYGYTF. CDR3 DNA sequence: TGCGCCAGCAGCCAAGATTTACAAACTAACTATGGCTACACCTTC.

The sample holds many counts of this clonotype. The J gene is TRBJ1-1, the V gene TRBV19; 8 nucleotides line up with TRBD1. V trimming: 3 bases; J trimming: 5 bases; junction bases outside the gene matches: 8. CDR3 length: 15 residues. The germline CDR1 and CDR2 sequences are LNHDA and SQIVND (reference sequence). The CDR3 spells CASSMQGAVGTEAFF. CDR3 coding DNA: TGTGCCAGTAGTATGCAGGGGGCGGTGGGGACTGAAGCTTTCTTT.

This clonotype was seen repeatedly, ten times or more. The V gene is TRBV10-3, the J gene TRBJ2-1, with TRBD2 matching over 9 bases. The CDR3 extends over 15 amino acids. Germline CDR1 and CDR2: ENHRY and SYGVKD. V trimming: 4 bases; J trimming: 5 bases; junction bases outside the gene matches: 6. The CDR3 region has the DNA TGTGCCATCAGTGTTGGGCTAGCGGGAAACAATGAGCAGTTCTTC. The encoded protein is CAISVGLAGNNEQFF.

This rearrangement joins TRBV27 to TRBJ2-1; the D gene is possibly TRBD2 (6 bases). CDR1 is MNHEY, CDR2 SMNVEV, per germline (reference sequence). The CDR3 has 16 amino acids. Between the trimmed V and J ends, which lost 0 bases and 5 bases, there was a span of 14 bases. In DNA form, the CDR3 reads TGTGCCAGCAGTTTATCTTTTAGCGGCAATCACAATGAGCAGTTCTTC. This gives the protein CASSLSFSGNHNEQFF.

Here the CDR3 DNA reads TGTGCCAGCAGCCAAGATCTTGGGACTTTAAACACCATATATTTT. It codes for CASSQDLGTLNTIYF. The chain uses TRBV4-2 and TRBJ1-3; weak D call: TRBD1 (5 bases). Germline V lookup: CDR1 LGHNA, CDR2 YNFKEQ. There are 15 residues in the CDR3. The V and J ends lost 0 bases and 6 bases respectively, with 12 bases between them.

V gene TRBV19 combines with J gene TRBJ1-2, with D possibly being TRBD1 (5 bases). Trimming shortened V by 7 bases and J by 4 bases, and 16 bases separated the two germline ends. Germline values: CDR1 LNHDA, CDR2 SQIVND (reference sequence). The CDR3 has 14 residues. The CDR3 reads CASTKGQERYGYTF. CDR3 bases: TGTGCCAGTACTAAGGGGCAGGAACGCTATGGCTACACCTTC.